This TCR beta chain was captured in a study of T-cell memory formation after mild COVID-19. About the research overall: Clusters were largely donor specific.

TCRdb reanalysed the 5' RACE reads using MiXCR and keeps one entry per CDR3 protein. Of about 320,000 distinct CDR3 sequences listed, over 11% were seen once; the top ten hold 21%. V lost 8 bases and J lost 1, with 8 bases in between. The germline CDR1 and CDR2 sequences are MNHEY and SVGEGT. The CDR3 is made up of 12 amino acids. This TCR was recovered from a man between 18 and 29 years old who had mild COVID-19 (a few samples of this study predate the infection). Cell type and time point are not known. This chain connects TRBV6-2 or TRBV6-3 to TRBJ2-5; no firm D call. Material for sequencing was PBMCs or a T cell subset sorted from them (not recorded which). CDR3 DNA sequence: TGTGCCAGCGGCCGCTCCCAAGAGACCCAGTACTTC. Encoded protein: CASGRSQETQYF.